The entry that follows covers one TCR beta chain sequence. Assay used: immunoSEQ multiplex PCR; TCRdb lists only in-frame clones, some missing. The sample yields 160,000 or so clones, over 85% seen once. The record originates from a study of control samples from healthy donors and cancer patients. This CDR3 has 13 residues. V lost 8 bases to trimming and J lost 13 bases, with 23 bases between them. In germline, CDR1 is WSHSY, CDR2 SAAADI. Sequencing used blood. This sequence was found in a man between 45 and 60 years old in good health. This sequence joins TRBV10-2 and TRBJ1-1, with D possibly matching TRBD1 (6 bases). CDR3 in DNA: TGCGCCAGCGGTGGACAAGGGGGAGGTACGGGTTTCTTT. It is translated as CASGGQGGGTGFF.